What follows are 25 T cell receptor beta chains derived from one specimen sequenced in a study of cytomegalovirus exposure and HLA in healthy donors. The PCR ran on 60 Vbeta and 13 Jbeta primers. Method: immunoSEQ multiplex PCR; TCRdb's copy keeps in-frame clones and lacks some. Its listing shows around 100,000 clones. Source material: PBMCs. These receptors were collected from a man younger than 40 in good health and CMV-seronegative.

The chain has TRBV19 and TRBJ1-2; D may be TRBD1 (5 bases). V lost 5 bases to trimming and J lost 2 bases, with 9 bases between them. Germline V lookup: CDR1 LNHDA, CDR2 SQIVND (reference sequence). The CDR3 runs to 13 residues. CDR3 loop: CASSPGGNYGYTF. The CDR3 DNA sequence: TGTGCCAGTAGTCCCGGGGGGAACTATGGCTACACCTTC.

This chain links TRBV7-2 with TRBJ2-1, with 12 bases that match TRBD2. The CDR3 spans 18 residues. CDR1 is SGHTA and CDR2 is FQGNSA in the germline V gene. Trimming removed 3 bases from V and 5 bases from J; junction bases left unmatched: 11. This CDR3 reads CASSFRPGLAGSDNEQFF. The CDR3 nucleotides are TGTGCCAGCAGCTTCCGCCCCGGACTAGCGGGGTCGGACAATGAGCAGTTCTTC.

This chain joins TRBV5-6 and TRBJ2-7, with no clear D. CDR1 and CDR2 (germline): SGHDT, YYEEEE. This CDR3 is built from 12 residues. V lost 1 base and J lost 4, with 6 bases in between. The CDR3 DNA reads TGTGCCAGCAGCTTGTCCCAGTACGAGCAGTACTTC. Translation gives CASSLSQYEQYF.

V usage is TRBV6-6 and J usage is TRBJ2-5, with 10 bases that match TRBD1. Judging by the DNA end, TRBJ2-7 fits better; the J call may be wrong. The CDR3 consists of 14 residues. Germline V gene sequence: CDR1 MNHNY, CDR2 SVGAGI (reference sequence). The CDR3 sequence: CASMDRGATYEQYF. The CDR3 DNA is TGTGCCAGCATGGACAGGGGGGCGACCTACGAGCAGTACTTC.

The rearrangement uses TRBV7-2 and TRBJ2-1; TRBD2 might be the D (5 bases). The CDR3 is 15 residues long. Trimming took 1 base from V and 9 from J, leaving 16 bases between them. The germline V gene has CDR1 SGHTA and CDR2 FQGNSA. CDR3 nucleotide sequence: TGTGCCAGCAGCTTAGTCGTCGGGGTCAACGGTGAGCAGTTCTTC. Protein sequence: CASSLVVGVNGEQFF.

The genes are TRBV9 and TRBJ2-3, with 9 nucleotides matching TRBD2. J lost 6 bases, V lost 2 bases, and 4 bases had no gene match. This CDR3 is built from 14 residues. Germline CDR1 SGDLS, CDR2 YYNGEE. CDR3 region: CASSVRGGLDTQYF. CDR3 coding DNA: TGTGCCAGCAGCGTGCGGGGGGGCCTCGATACGCAGTATTTT.

The chain uses TRBV5-4 and TRBJ2-5, with 7 bases fitting TRBD2. The J call may be in error: the DNA end matches TRBJ2-7 better. The CDR3 has 14 amino acids. Germline loops: CDR1 SGHNT, CDR2 YYREEE (reference sequence). In DNA form, the CDR3 reads TGTGCCAGCAGCTACGGGGGGAACTCCTACGAGCAGTACTTC. This codes for CASSYGGNSYEQYF.

The chain couples TRBV7-7 to TRBJ2-5, with 8 bases aligning to TRBD2. V shed 1 base, J shed 2 bases, and the junction held 6 bases outside the gene matches. The CDR3 is made up of 16 amino acids. Per the germline V gene, CDR1 is SSHAT and CDR2 is FNYEAQ (reference sequence). The CDR3, as DNA: TGTGCCAGCAGCTTAGACGGCGGGGGGACTCAAGAGACCCAGTACTTC. This codes for CASSLDGGGTQETQYF. The full variable domain, rest sourced from reference TRBV7-7 and TRBJ2-5, is GAGVSQSPRYKVTKRGQDVTLRCDPISSHATLYWYQQALGQGPEFLTYFNYEAQPDKSGLPSDRFSAERPEGSISTLTIQRTEQRDSAMYRCASSLDGGGTQETQYFGPGTRLLVL.

The V gene is TRBV7-8, the J gene TRBJ2-3; D ambiguous. The CDR3 has 15 amino acids. In germline, CDR1 is SGHVS, CDR2 FQNEAQ. Trimming left V 2 bases short and J 0 bases short, with 9 bases between. CDR3 sequence: CASSLNPGSTDTQYF. In nucleotides, the CDR3 is TGTGCCAGCAGCTTAAATCCGGGTAGCACAGATACGCAGTATTTT. The variable domain in full, completed from reference TRBV7-8 and TRBJ2-3, reads GAGVSQSPRYKVAKRGQDVALRCDPISGHVSLFWYQQALGQGPEFLTYFQNEAQLDKSGLPSDRFFAERPEGSVSTLKIQRTQQEDSAVYLCASSLNPGSTDTQYFGPGTRLTVL.

This chain uses TRBV4-1 with TRBJ1-4; D not resolved. CDR3 length: 13 amino acids. Germline lookup yields CDR1 MGHRA and CDR2 YSYEKL. The V and J ends lost 3 bases and 4 bases respectively, with 6 bases between them. CDR3 region: CASSHAINEKLFF. The CDR3 nucleotides are TGCGCCAGCAGCCATGCGATTAATGAAAAACTGTTTTTT.

This chain connects TRBV18 to TRBJ1-2; 8 bases are a match to TRBD1. The germline V gene encodes CDR1 KGHSH and CDR2 LQKENI. This CDR3 contains 12 residues. The V gene end was trimmed by 5 bases and the J gene end by 7 bases; junction bases not matched to a gene: 3. DNA for the CDR3: TGTGCCAGCTCAGAGGACAGGGTTGGCTACACCTTC. Amino acids: CASSEDRVGYTF.

The chain is built from TRBV5-4 and TRBJ2-7, with TRBD2 matching over 12 bases. CDR1 is SGHNT and CDR2 is YYREEE in the germline V gene (reference sequence). J was trimmed by 4 bases and V by 2 bases; bases with no gene match: 1. The CDR3 runs 14 residues. DNA for the CDR3: TGTGCCAGCAGCTTACTAGCGGGGGGTTACGAGCAGTACTTC. Its translation: CASSLLAGGYEQYF.

The chain couples TRBV5-4 to TRBJ1-4, with 7 bases identical to TRBD1. J was trimmed by 7 bases and V by 4 bases; bases with no gene match: 13. From germline, CDR1 is SGHNT and CDR2 YYREEE (reference sequence). This CDR3 is built from 16 residues. The CDR3 is CASSPGTALGSEKLFF. The CDR3 bases are TGTGCCAGCAGCCCGGGGACAGCCTTAGGAAGTGAAAAACTGTTTTTT.

This rearrangement joins TRBV10-3 to TRBJ2-5, with D perhaps TRBD1 (5 bases). Germline V gene data show CDR1 as ENHRY and CDR2 as SYGVKD. The CDR3 spans 12 residues. V was shortened by 3 bases and J by 4 bases, with 6 bases between the two germline ends. The CDR3 DNA reads TGTGCCATCAGTGAAGGGGTAGAGACCCAGTACTTC. This codes for CAISEGVETQYF.

The chain combines TRBV5-1 with TRBJ2-1; D not certain. The germline V gene encodes CDR1 SGHRS and CDR2 YFSETQ. The CDR3 is 16 amino acids. V lost 0 bases to trimming and J lost 7 bases, with 17 bases between them. CDR3 sequence: CASSLVFGQALNEQFF. As DNA, the CDR3 is TGCGCCAGCAGCTTGGTATTTGGGCAGGCCCTTAATGAGCAGTTCTTC. Complete variable domain (other parts from reference TRBV5-1 and TRBJ2-1): KAGVTQTPRYLIKTRGQQVTLSCSPISGHRSVSWYQQTPGQGLQFLFEYFSETQRNKGNFPGRFSGRQFSNSRSEMNVSTLELGDSALYLCASSLVFGQALNEQFFGPGTRLTVL.

The genes are TRBV30 and TRBJ1-6; D not resolved. The CDR3 extends over 13 amino acids. Germline CDR1 is GTSNPN and CDR2 is SVGIG (reference sequence). V dropped 1 base and J dropped 6 bases, with 7 bases sitting between them. The CDR3 DNA follows: TGTGCCTGGAGTGAACAGTCTAATTCACCCCTCCACTTT. Translation: CAWSEQSNSPLHF.

The CDR3 region is CASSDRPTNEKLFF. CDR3 in DNA: TGTGCCAGCAGCGACAGACCAACTAATGAAAAACTGTTTTTT. The gene calls are TRBV5-6 and TRBJ1-4; a possible D gene is TRBD1 (5 bases). The V and J ends lost 4 bases and 0 bases respectively, with 7 bases between them. Germline lookup yields CDR1 SGHDT and CDR2 YYEEEE. The length of the CDR3 is 14 residues.

V usage is TRBV7-2 and J usage is TRBJ2-7; tentative D call: TRBD1 (6 bases). The CDR3 is 15 residues long. CDR1 is SGHTA and CDR2 is FQGNSA in the germline V gene. The V end was cut by 1 base, the J end by 1 base, with 11 bases between. The CDR3 DNA sequence: TGTGCCAGCAGCTTAGAGAGGACAGCTTCCTACGAGCAGTACTTC. Translated, it gives CASSLERTASYEQYF.

The chain links TRBV4-1 to TRBJ1-6; D is unclear. V was cut by 2 bases and J by 7 bases, with 21 bases left in between. The CDR3 covers 18 residues. Germline V gene sequence: CDR1 MGHRA, CDR2 YSYEKL. This chain's CDR3 is CASSQYQTTSLGNSPLHF. The CDR3 DNA reads as TGCGCCAGCAGCCAATATCAAACAACCTCACTAGGGAATTCACCCCTCCACTTT.

This chain connects TRBV6-5 to TRBJ1-6; tentative D call: TRBD1 (6 bases). The CDR3 is 14 amino acids. Trimming took off 2 bases at V and 9 bases at J, with 11 bases between the two ends. Per the germline V gene, CDR1 is MNHEY and CDR2 is SVGAGI. CDR3 in DNA: TGTGCCAGCAGTTACCAGGGGTTAGGTTCACCCCTCCACTTT. Translated, it gives CASSYQGLGSPLHF.

V is TRBV2 and J is TRBJ2-1, with 9 bases matching TRBD2. The germline V gene encodes CDR1 SNHLY and CDR2 FYNNEI. V lost 7 bases, J lost 10 bases, and 5 bases stayed unmatched. The length of the CDR3 is 12 residues. In DNA form, the CDR3 reads TGTGCCAGCACCAATAGCGGGGGAGAGCAGTTCTTC. Encoded protein: CASTNSGGEQFF.

The chain has TRBV7-9 and TRBJ2-5; weak D call: TRBD1 (6 bases). The V end was cut by 0 bases, the J end by 4 bases, with 6 bases between. The CDR3 spans 13 residues. Germline V CDR1 and CDR2: SEHNR, FQNEAQ (reference sequence). The CDR3 sequence is CASSLAGAETQYF. The CDR3 DNA reads TGTGCCAGCAGCTTAGCGGGGGCAGAGACCCAGTACTTC. The whole variable domain, filled in from reference TRBV7-9 and TRBJ2-5, reads DTGVSQNPRHKITKRGQNVTFRCDPISEHNRLYWYRQTLGQGPEFLTYFQNEAQLEKSRLLSDRFSAERPKGSFSTLEIQRTEQGDSAMYLCASSLAGAETQYFGPGTRLLVL.

CDR3 protein: CASSLYQTGLPEAFF. The CDR3 DNA reads TGTGCCAGCAGTCTATATCAGACAGGGCTCCCTGAAGCTTTCTTT. V gene TRBV28 combines with J gene TRBJ1-1, with TRBD1 matching 7 bases. V shed 5 bases and J 6 bases; nucleotides not matched to a gene: 12. This CDR3 contains 15 residues. CDR1 is MDHEN, CDR2 SYDVKM, per germline. The full variable domain, completed using reference TRBV28 and TRBJ1-1, is DVKVTQSSRYLVKRTGEKVFLECVQDMDHENMFWYRQDPGLGLRLIYFSYDVKMKEKGDIPEGYSVSREKKERFSLILESASTNQTSMYLCASSLYQTGLPEAFFGQGTRLTVV.

The gene calls are TRBV18 and TRBJ2-2; possible D gene TRBD1, 6 bases. The CDR3 covers 15 residues. Germline CDR1 KGHSH, CDR2 LQKENI. Trimming shortened V by 3 bases and J by 5 bases, and 13 bases separated the two germline ends. In nucleotides, the CDR3 is TGTGCCAGCTCACCGCCGGCAGGGGCTACCGGGGAGCTGTTTTTT. This sequence encodes CASSPPAGATGELFF. The full variable domain, its missing parts supplied by reference TRBV18 and TRBJ2-2, is NAGVMQNPRHLVRRRGQEARLRCSPMKGHSHVYWYRQLPEEGLKFMVYLQKENIIDESGMPKERFSAEFPKEGPSILRIQQVVRGDSAAYFCASSPPAGATGELFFGEGSRLTVL.

V gene TRBV5-6 combines with J gene TRBJ1-1; D uncertain. The V and J ends lost 0 bases and 4 bases respectively, with 13 bases between them. Germline V CDR1 and CDR2: SGHDT, YYEEEE. This CDR3 has 15 amino acids. The CDR3 nucleotides are TGTGCCAGCAGCTTGGCGGGCGGAGGCGGCACTGAAGCTTTCTTT. As protein: CASSLAGGGGTEAFF.